This TCR beta chain emerged from a study of shared clonotypes between healthy human individuals. Study-wide results and limits: Limited genetic and exposure-history diversity came from having few donors.

The assay was immunoSEQ multiplex PCR, and TCRdb's table has in-frame clones only and misses some. The table has approximately 1,500,000 clones, roughly 96% seen once. With regard to this clone: Its antigen is as yet unknown. Additional DNA sequences in this sample encode the identical CDR3.

V lost 1 base and J lost 0, with 7 bases in between. The CDR3 has 15 residues. The germline V gene has CDR1 SGHRS and CDR2 YFSETQ. Recent vaccinations or acute infections were absent in the healthy HIV-negative adult donors. Sequencing was done on a sample of naive CD4+ T cells sorted from blood. This sample's subset: CD45RA+ positively selected. This receptor was taken from a man younger than 40 in good health. The chain carries TRBV5-1 and TRBJ2-2; D remains unclear. CDR3 residues: CASSLLAANTGELFF. DNA for the CDR3: TGCGCCAGCAGCTTGTTGGCGGCGAACACCGGGGAGCTGTTTTTT.